These 27 T cell receptor beta chains originate from one sample sequenced in a study of cytotoxic CD8 clonotypes in ibrutinib-treated CLL. Method: immunoSEQ multiplex PCR; TCRdb's copy keeps in-frame clones and lacks some. The sample carries tens of thousands of clones, 68% recorded once. The specimen comprised PBMCs, sampled after 24 months of ibrutinib treatment. These receptors originate from a human donor with chronic lymphocytic leukemia.

The rearrangement uses TRBV7-9 and TRBJ1-2, with D possibly being TRBD1 (5 bases). The ends were cut back, 2 bases at V and 3 bases at J, with 13 bases in the middle. This CDR3 has 15 amino acids. Germline V gene data show CDR1 as SEHNR and CDR2 as FQNEAQ (reference sequence). CDR3 loop: CASSLLGAGDYGYTF. DNA for the CDR3: TGTGCCAGCAGCTTACTCGGGGCGGGGGACTATGGCTACACCTTC. Full variable domain (missing parts from reference TRBV7-9 and TRBJ1-2): DTGVSQNPRHKITKRGQNVTFRCDPISEHNRLYWYRQTLGQGPEFLTYFQNEAQLEKSRLLSDRFSAERPKGSFSTLEIQRTEQGDSAMYLCASSLLGAGDYGYTFGSGTRLTVV.

The gene calls are TRBV5-1 and TRBJ1-4, with a tentative D call TRBD1 (6 bases). The CDR3 covers 14 residues. From germline, CDR1 is SGHRS and CDR2 YFSETQ. V gave up 6 bases and J gave up 0 bases, with 9 bases separating them. CDR3 bases: TGCGCCAGCACCGAGGGGGCAACTAATGAAAAACTGTTTTTT. Translating it yields CASTEGATNEKLFF.

The gene calls are TRBV29-1 and TRBJ2-2; no clear D. Trimming cost V 4 bases and J 4 bases, with 7 bases left between them. The CDR3 length is 12 residues. The germline gives CDR1 SQVTM, CDR2 ANQGSEA. The CDR3, as DNA: TGCAGCGTTGTATCTGGCACCGGGGAGCTGTTTTTT. This translates into CSVVSGTGELFF.

For this clone: One junction end does not reproduce the germline sequence, and a read error may be involved. V and J are TRBV7-7 and TRBJ1-1, with D perhaps matching TRBD1 (5 bases). Germline loops: CDR1 SSHAT, CDR2 FNYEAQ (reference sequence). The CDR3 runs 13 residues. The CDR3 region is CASSQDRNTEAFF. CDR3 DNA sequence: TGTGCTAGCAGCCAAGACAGAAACACTGAAGCTTTCTTT.

This chain uses TRBV10-1 with TRBJ2-1; TRBD1 agrees at 8 bases. This CDR3 is 14 amino acids long. V lost 6 bases to trimming and J lost 8 bases; unmatched junction nucleotides: 9. CDR1 and CDR2 from the germline V gene are WNHNN and SYGVQD (reference sequence). The CDR3 DNA reads as TGCGCCAGCAGCGCGGACAGGGTTTGGGATGAGCAGTTCTTC. This sequence encodes CASSADRVWDEQFF.

This clone was detected only once. CDR3 protein: CASSPTYSTTDTQYF. CDR3 coding DNA: TGTGCCAGCAGCCCGACATACTCGACCACAGATACGCAGTATTTT. This chain connects TRBV11-2 to TRBJ2-3; no clear D gene. The CDR3 sequence is 15 residues long. Trimming stripped 5 bases from V and 2 bases from J, with 14 bases between. Germline V CDR1 and CDR2: SGHAT, FQNNGV. The whole variable domain, remainder taken from reference TRBV11-2 and TRBJ2-3, is EAGVAQSPRYKIIEKRQSVAFWCNPISGHATLYWYQQILGQGPKLLIQFQNNGVVDDSQLPKDRFSAERLKGVDSTLKIQPAKLEDSAVYLCASSPTYSTTDTQYFGPGTRLTVL.

The V and J genes are TRBV5-1 and TRBJ1-2; a possible D gene is TRBD1 (6 bases). The germline V gene has CDR1 SGHRS and CDR2 YFSETQ. The V end lost 0 bases, the J end lost 4 bases, and 13 bases lay between the germline ends. The CDR3 contains 15 residues. The CDR3 here is CASSLEGDRGYGYTF. The CDR3 nucleotides are TGCGCCAGCAGCTTGGAGGGGGATCGAGGCTATGGCTACACCTTC.

V usage is TRBV5-1 and J usage is TRBJ2-1; no clear D. CDR3 length equals 18 residues. CDR1 and CDR2 (germline): SGHRS, YFSETQ. V was cut by 5 bases and J by 0 bases, with 21 bases left in between. CDR3: CASSTPPSVQSSYNEQFF. The CDR3 nucleotides are TGCGCCAGCAGTACCCCCCCCAGTGTTCAGAGCTCCTACAATGAGCAGTTCTTC.

Comment on this clone: The sample has other DNA sequences that encode this CDR3 too. The chain uses TRBV5-1 and TRBJ2-7, with D perhaps TRBD1 (5 bases). Trimming stripped 0 bases from V and 5 bases from J, with 9 bases between. The length of the CDR3 is 13 residues. Per the germline V gene, CDR1 is SGHRS and CDR2 is YFSETQ. The CDR3 reads CASSLGGADEQYF. The CDR3 DNA reads TGCGCCAGCAGCTTGGGTGGGGCTGACGAGCAGTACTTC.

This rearrangement joins TRBV2 to TRBJ1-2; D ambiguous. This CDR3 has 13 residues. V was pared by 4 bases and J by 6 bases, with 12 bases between. The V gene's germline CDR1 is SNHLY and CDR2 FYNNEI. CDR3 nucleotides: TGTGCCAGCAGTGGACGGGGAACCGATGGCTACACCTTC. It codes for CASSGRGTDGYTF. Looking up the rest from reference TRBV2 and TRBJ1-2 gives the full variable domain: EPEVTQTPSHQVTQMGQEVILRCVPISNHLYFYWYRQILGQKVEFLVSFYNNEISEKSEIFDDQFSVERPDGSNFTLKIRSTKLEDSAMYFCASSGRGTDGYTFGSGTRLTVV.

V gene TRBV25-1 combines with J gene TRBJ2-3; D is undetermined. CDR3 size: 15 residues. Germline values: CDR1 MGHDK, CDR2 SYGVNS. The V end lost 2 bases, the J end lost 2 bases, and 11 bases lay between the germline ends. The CDR3 loop is CASSEHFADTDTQYF. The CDR3 DNA sequence: TGTGCCAGCAGTGAACACTTCGCGGACACAGATACGCAGTATTTT.

This clone has just a few counts. This sequence joins TRBV27 and TRBJ1-2; D gene ambiguous. From germline, CDR1 is MNHEY and CDR2 SMNVEV (reference sequence). The CDR3 is 13 amino acids. The V end lost 4 bases, the J end lost 1 base, and 7 bases lay between the germline ends. The CDR3 sequence: CASSSDGNYGYTF. DNA of the CDR3: TGTGCCAGCAGTTCGGACGGTAACTATGGCTACACCTTC.

About this clone: An end of the junction differs from the germline gene, which may be a read error. The rearrangement joins TRBV5-4 to TRBJ1-2, with D perhaps matching TRBD1 (5 bases). This CDR3 is 15 amino acids long. The germline V gene encodes CDR1 SGHNT and CDR2 YYREEE (reference sequence). In nucleotides, the CDR3 is TGCGCCAGCAGCCAAGACCCGGGACCCCTATGGAGCTACACCTTC. Translated, it gives CASSQDPGPLWSYTF.

The chain recombines TRBV6-1 with TRBJ1-1, with unresolved D. The CDR3 extends over 14 amino acids. CDR1 is MNHNS, CDR2 SASEGT, per germline. V was shortened by 6 bases and J by 1 base, with 12 bases between the two germline ends. The CDR3 protein is CASSQNFENTEAFF. The CDR3 region has the DNA TGTGCCAGCAGCCAGAATTTCGAGAACACTGAAGCTTTCTTT.

V and J are TRBV7-7 and TRBJ2-1; 13 bases line up with TRBD2. V was clipped by 1 base and J by 8 bases; unmatched bases: 2. This CDR3 comprises 15 residues. Germline CDR1 and CDR2: SSHAT and FNYEAQ (reference sequence). The DNA for the CDR3 is TGTGCCAGCAGCTTAGGACTAGCGGGGGGCGATGAGCAGTTCTTC. Residues: CASSLGLAGGDEQFF.

The chain has TRBV7-9 and TRBJ2-7; 10 bases align to TRBD2. CDR1 is SEHNR, CDR2 FQNEAQ, per germline (reference sequence). The ends lost 3 bases at V and 3 bases at J; junction bases unmatched: 2. This CDR3 is built from 14 residues. The DNA for the CDR3 is TGTGCCAGCAGCTTTGGACTAGCGGACTACGAGCAGTACTTC. Its translation: CASSFGLADYEQYF.

The rearrangement uses TRBV5-1 and TRBJ1-3; TRBD1 aligns across 10 bases. The CDR3 is 16 amino acids. V lost 4 bases to trimming and J lost 2 bases; unmatched junction nucleotides: 6. CDR1 is SGHRS and CDR2 is YFSETQ in the germline V gene. CDR3 residues: CASSVSGTGAGNTIYF. Written as DNA, the CDR3 is TGCGCCAGCAGCGTTTCCGGGACAGGGGCTGGAAACACCATATATTTT.

This clone has just a few counts. The chain recombines TRBV2 with TRBJ1-4; D is perhaps TRBD1 (5 bases). Trimming removed 5 bases from V and 7 bases from J, with 11 bases in between. Germline V lookup: CDR1 SNHLY, CDR2 FYNNEI. The CDR3 is made up of 13 amino acids. The CDR3 sequence: CASSRNQGEKLFF. CDR3 in DNA: TGTGCCAGCAGTCGAAATCAGGGTGAAAAACTGTTTTTT.

A few counts support this clone. The chain recombines TRBV5-1 with TRBJ2-3; TRBD1 aligns across 8 bases. Trimming cost V 4 bases and J 3 bases; bases outside gene matches: 7. CDR1 and CDR2 from the germline V gene are SGHRS and YFSETQ. There are 15 residues in the CDR3. CDR3 DNA: TGCGCCAGCAGCCTGACTCGACAGGGGACAGATACGCAGTATTTT. Amino acids: CASSLTRQGTDTQYF.

This chain joins TRBV27 and TRBJ2-5, with 8 bases identical to TRBD1. V trimming: 5 bases; J trimming: 5 bases; junction bases outside the gene matches: 10. CDR3 size: 15 residues. CDR1 and CDR2 from the germline V gene are MNHEY and SMNVEV (reference sequence). The CDR3 DNA follows: TGTGCCAGCAGTCCCAGGACAGGGTCCCTGGAGACCCAGTACTTC. It specifies CASSPRTGSLETQYF.

The chain recombines TRBV19 with TRBJ1-2; D call uncertain. This CDR3 has 13 amino acids. CDR1 and CDR2 from the germline V gene are LNHDA and SQIVND (reference sequence). Trimming took off 5 bases at V and 4 bases at J, with 11 bases between the two ends. The CDR3 loop reads CASSDGDRYGYTF. The CDR3 DNA reads as TGTGCCAGTAGTGACGGGGATCGCTATGGCTACACCTTC.

The rearrangement joins TRBV19 to TRBJ2-4, with 8 nucleotides matching TRBD1. The junction had 5 bases not matched to a gene; V was cut back by 5 bases and J by 2 bases. CDR3 size: 15 residues. The V gene's germline CDR1 is LNHDA and CDR2 SQIVND (reference sequence). The CDR3 reads CASSSGRGPKNIQYF. CDR3 sequence (DNA): TGTGCCAGTAGTTCCGGCAGGGGGCCCAAAAACATTCAGTACTTC.

The V and J genes are TRBV7-8 and TRBJ2-1; D unclear. The CDR3 spans 14 residues. Trimming shortened V by 5 bases and J by 6 bases, and 14 bases separated the two germline ends. Looked up from germline, CDR1 is SGHVS and CDR2 is FQNEAQ. The CDR3 sequence: CASSLQDSANEQFF. CDR3 DNA: TGTGCCAGCAGCCTTCAGGATTCCGCCAATGAGCAGTTCTTC.

This chain uses TRBV11-2 with TRBJ1-2; 7 nucleotides line up with TRBD1. Unmatched junction bases numbered 6, after V lost 2 bases and J lost 3 bases. Germline assignment: CDR1 SGHAT and CDR2 FQNNGV. The CDR3 consists of 15 residues. The CDR3 is CASSLKTGIDYGYTF. In nucleotides, the CDR3 is TGTGCCAGCAGCTTAAAGACAGGGATCGACTATGGCTACACCTTC.

The CDR3 loop is CASSLLLDSTPHGTIYF. CDR3 in DNA: TGTGCCAGCAGCTTACTCCTCGACTCAACCCCCCACGGCACCATATATTTT. This sequence joins TRBV11-2 and TRBJ1-3, with D unresolved. V was pared by 2 bases and J by 9 bases, with 23 bases between. From germline, CDR1 is SGHAT and CDR2 FQNNGV. The CDR3 is 17 amino acids. Variable domain in full (rest from reference TRBV11-2 and TRBJ1-3): EAGVAQSPRYKIIEKRQSVAFWCNPISGHATLYWYQQILGQGPKLLIQFQNNGVVDDSQLPKDRFSAERLKGVDSTLKIQPAKLEDSAVYLCASSLLLDSTPHGTIYFGEGSWLTVV.

CDR3 in amino acids: CASSSYPGAGRTEQYF. The CDR3 DNA follows: TGTGCCAGCAGCTCATACCCCGGGGCAGGGAGGACCGAGCAGTACTTC. The chain uses TRBV11-2 and TRBJ2-7; a weak D match, TRBD2 (6 bases). CDR3 length equals 16 residues. Trimming removed 4 bases at V and 6 bases at J, with 22 bases between. In germline, CDR1 is SGHAT, CDR2 FQNNGV.

This clone appeared a single time. The chain is built from TRBV7-8 and TRBJ2-5; TRBD2 is a possible D gene (6 bases). In germline, CDR1 is SGHVS, CDR2 FQNEAQ. The CDR3 is made up of 15 amino acids. With 4 bases removed from V and 2 bases from J, the gap between germline ends came to 14 bases. In DNA, the CDR3 is TGTGCCAGCAGCTCGGACGGCGGACTACAAGAGACCCAGTACTTC. Amino acid sequence: CASSSDGGLQETQYF.